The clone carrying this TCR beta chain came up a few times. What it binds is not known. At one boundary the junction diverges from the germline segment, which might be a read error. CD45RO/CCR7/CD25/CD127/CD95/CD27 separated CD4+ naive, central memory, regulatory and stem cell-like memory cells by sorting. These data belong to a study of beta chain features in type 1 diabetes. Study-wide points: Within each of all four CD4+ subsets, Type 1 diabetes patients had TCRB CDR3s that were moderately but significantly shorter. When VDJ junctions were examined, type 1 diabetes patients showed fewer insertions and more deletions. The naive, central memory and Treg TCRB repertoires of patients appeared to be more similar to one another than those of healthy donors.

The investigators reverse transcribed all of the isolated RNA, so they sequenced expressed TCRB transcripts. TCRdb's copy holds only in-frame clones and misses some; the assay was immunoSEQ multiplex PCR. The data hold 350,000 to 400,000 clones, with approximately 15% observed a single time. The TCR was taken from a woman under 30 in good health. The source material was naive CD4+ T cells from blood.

The CDR3 protein is CASGYRGNYEKLFF. The CDR3 DNA is TGTGCCAGCGGTTACAGGGGAAATTATGAAAAACTGTTTTTT. The rearrangement uses TRBV6-6 and TRBJ1-4; TRBD1 matches 7 bases. The germline CDR1 and CDR2 sequences are MNHNY and SVGAGI (reference sequence). The CDR3 is 14 amino acids.